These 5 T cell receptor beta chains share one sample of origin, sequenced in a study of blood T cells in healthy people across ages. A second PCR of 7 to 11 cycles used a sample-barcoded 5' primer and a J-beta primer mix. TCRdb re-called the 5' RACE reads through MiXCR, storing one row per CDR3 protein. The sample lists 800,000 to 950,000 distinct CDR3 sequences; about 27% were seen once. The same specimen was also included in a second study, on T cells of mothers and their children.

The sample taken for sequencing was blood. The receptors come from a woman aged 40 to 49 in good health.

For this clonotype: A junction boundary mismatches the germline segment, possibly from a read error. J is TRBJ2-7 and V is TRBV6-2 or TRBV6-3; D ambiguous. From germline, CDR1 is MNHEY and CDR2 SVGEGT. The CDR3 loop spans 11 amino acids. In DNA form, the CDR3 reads TGTGCCAACAGTTCACGCTACGAGCAGTACTTC. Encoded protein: CANSSRYEQYF.

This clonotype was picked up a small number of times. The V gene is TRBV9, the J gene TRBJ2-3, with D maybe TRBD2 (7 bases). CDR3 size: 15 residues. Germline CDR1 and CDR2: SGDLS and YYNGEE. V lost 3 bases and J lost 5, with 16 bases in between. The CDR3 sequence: CASSARSGGQDTQYF. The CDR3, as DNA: TGTGCCAGCAGCGCGCGATCGGGGGGACAAGATACGCAGTATTTT.

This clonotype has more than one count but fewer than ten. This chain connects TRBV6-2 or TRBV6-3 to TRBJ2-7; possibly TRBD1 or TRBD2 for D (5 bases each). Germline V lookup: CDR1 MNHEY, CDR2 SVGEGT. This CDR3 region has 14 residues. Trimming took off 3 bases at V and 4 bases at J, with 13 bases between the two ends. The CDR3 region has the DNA TGTGCCAGCAGTTATTCGAGAGGGGCTTACGAGCAGTACTTC. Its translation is CASSYSRGAYEQYF.

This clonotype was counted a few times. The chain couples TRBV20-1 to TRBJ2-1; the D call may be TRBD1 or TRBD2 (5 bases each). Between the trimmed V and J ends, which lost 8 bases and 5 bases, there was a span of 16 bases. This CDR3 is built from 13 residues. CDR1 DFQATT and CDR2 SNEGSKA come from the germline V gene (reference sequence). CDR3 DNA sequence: TGCAGTTTGAGGGGCCCGCGGAACAATGAGCAGTTCTTC. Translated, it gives CSLRGPRNNEQFF.

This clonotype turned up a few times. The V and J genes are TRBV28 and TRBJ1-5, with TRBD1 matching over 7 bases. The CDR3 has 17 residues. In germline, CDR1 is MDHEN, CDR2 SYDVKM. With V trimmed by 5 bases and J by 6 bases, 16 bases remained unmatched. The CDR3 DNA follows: TGTGCCAGCAGTCCCCTATCGGGGGCAGGGGGGAGTCAGCCCCAGCATTTT. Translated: CASSPLSGAGGSQPQHF.